This T cell receptor (beta chain) was observed in a study of T cells in Graves' hyperthyroidism and ophthalmopathy. Using RNA transcripts as the source, TCR beta CDR3 regions were amplified. The primer set for the first-round RT-PCR of the TCR CDR3 was HTBI. MiXCR, run by TCRdb on the multiplex PCR reads, gives a single entry per CDR3 protein. This table holds 500,000 to 650,000 distinct CDR3 sequences, 40% to 50% found once. Trimming took 8 bases from V and 4 from J; bases not matched to a gene: 7. Looked up from germline, CDR1 is ENHRY and CDR2 is SYGVKD. The CDR3 loop spans 15 amino acids. Notes on the study in general: Ophthalmopathy, as predicted by the model, came a median approximately 6.5 months after the prediction. The majority of expanded thyroid clonotypes above 0.001 also appeared in blood.

This clonotype came up a few times. Its antigen remains unknown. The sample comprised peripheral blood or thyroid tissue (not recorded which). The gene calls are TRBV10-3 and TRBJ2-7, with 14 nucleotides matching TRBD2. The TCR originated in an adult woman with Graves' disease, either hyperthyroidism or ophthalmopathy (not recorded which). The CDR3 DNA reads as TGTGCCATCGGGGACCGACTAGCGGGAGGGTACGAGCAGTACTTC. It codes for CAIGDRLAGGYEQYF.